This record covers a single TCR beta chain. One junction end does not reproduce the germline sequence, and a read error may be involved. The sample belongs to a study of blood T cells in healthy people across ages. Primers used in a second PCR of roughly 6 to 11 cycles were a sample-barcoded 5' primer and a J-beta primer mix. Per-sample output comprised a minimum of 3 million paired-end reads containing CDR3. MiXCR, run by TCRdb on the 5' RACE reads, gives a single entry per CDR3 protein. The sample lists approximately 850,000 distinct CDR3 sequences, approximately 44% occurring once. Whenever a sample was processed, at least 7 million PBMCs were isolated. The CDR3 is 15 residues long. CDR1 is LGHNA and CDR2 is YSLEER in the germline V gene.

V usage is TRBV4-3 and J usage is TRBJ2-4; D remains ambiguous. With the DNA end fitting TRBJ2-7 better, the J assignment may be wrong. Sequenced input: blood. The receptor was isolated from a man aged 55 to 69 in good health. The CDR3 reads CASNQDQGPIYEQYF. CDR3 DNA: TGCGCCAGCAACCAAGATCAAGGGCCCATATACGAGCAGTACTTC.